This T cell receptor (beta chain) was recorded in a study of post-analysis software for immune sequencing data. Germline CDR1 MNHNS, CDR2 SASEGT. This CDR3 spans 13 amino acids. V lost 8 bases and J 4 bases, leaving 14 bases between the germline ends. Every TCR beta cDNA library bore unique molecular identifiers. There were roughly 0.9 to 10 million T cells, and 510,000 or so cDNA molecules came from them. TCRdb itself ran the PCR reads through MiXCR, one entry per CDR3 protein. The sample records under 200,000 distinct CDR3 sequences, roughly 28% being singletons. This clonotype was recorded a few times. Its specificity is not known. Whole-study results and caveats: In patients, TRBV5-6, TRBV5-1 and TRBV20-1 belonged to 4 or 5 TRBV segments found more frequently than in controls.

The TCR comes from a girl under 18 with multiple sclerosis. The gene calls are TRBV6-1 and TRBJ1-2; possible D gene TRBD1, 6 bases. Sequencing was performed on blood. The CDR3 nucleotides read TGTGCCAGCTCCATGGACAGTTTCTATGGCTACACCTTC. Translated: CASSMDSFYGYTF.